This T cell receptor beta chain originates from a study of T cell changes during pregnancy in multiple sclerosis (dated by TCRdb to the late 2010s). Notes on the research overall: In women with multiple sclerosis, the researchers looked at how the T cell repertoire shifted as pregnancy progressed.

From a lookup of the germline V gene (reference sequence), CDR1 and CDR2 are LNHDA and SQIVND. The CDR3 holds 21 amino acids from the cysteine to the phenylalanine. Solely the CDR3 DNA is kept, with 63 bases framed from the first base. Compared with germline, V lacks 4 bases and J lacks 0 bases; bases without a gene match: 20. The library came from the immunoSEQ multiplex PCR assay. Sourced from immuneACCESS, this table was stored by TCRdb with only in-frame sequences that have V and J called. A share of the clones is absent; for the studies checked, an unresolved V gene accounts for under half, and the remainder has no known explanation. The sample data list roughly 38,000 clones, and roughly nine tenths of these were observed just once. The ten largest clones capture about 0.8% of the sample. In regard to this clone: Its antigen specificity is not known. Base quality data are lacking; no much larger clone is found one base away.

The sequencing here drew on CD4+ T cells from peripheral blood mononuclear cells, taken before pregnancy. The TCR comes from a female donor with multiple sclerosis, enrolled in a pregnancy study. Recombination connected TRBV19 to TRBJ2-4, and TRBD2 aligns with 8 junction nucleotides. The nucleotide sequence is TGTGCCAGTAGTAAGGGGACACCGGGTCTGGGAGCGGGGGTAGCCAAAAACATTCAGTACTTC. Its protein reads: CASSKGTPGLGAGVAKNIQYF.